This T cell receptor (beta chain) comes out of a study of blood T cell repertoires in COVID-19. Between the trimmed V and J ends, which lost 5 bases and 6 bases, there was a span of 26 bases. Germline CDR1 reads KGHSH; CDR2 reads LQKENI. This CDR3 spans 18 amino acids. Profiling relied on immunoSEQ multiplex PCR, and the TCRdb table lists in-frame clones only, not all of them. The table shows around 200,000 clones, with around 83% occurring only once. This chain uses TRBV18 with TRBJ1-3; weak D call: TRBD1 (6 bases). The source material was peripheral blood. This clonotype was obtained from a woman between 40 and 55 years old with acute or convalescent COVID-19. CDR3 sequence reads: CASSERPGHPNKLNTIYF. The DNA of the CDR3 is TGTGCCAGCTCAGAAAGACCGGGACACCCAAATAAGTTAAACACCATATATTTT.